This record looks at one T cell receptor beta chain sequence and its context. The record originates from a study of shared clonotypes between healthy human individuals. Generated by immunoSEQ multiplex PCR, the TCRdb table keeps only in-frame clones and is missing some. The profile covers about 1,900,000 clones, with roughly 95% appearing a single time and 1% to 1.5% taken by the ten largest. CD8 cells classed as naive were CD45RO-negative and positively selected for CCR7, excluding terminally differentiated effector memory CD45RA+ cells. This CDR3 region has 14 residues. CDR1 and CDR2 from the germline V gene are MGHRA and YSYEKL. V lost 3 bases, J lost 6 bases, and 14 bases lay in between.

V is TRBV4-1 and J is TRBJ1-2; D remains unclear. This receptor was taken from a man aged 18 to 29 in good health. The source material was naive CD8+ T cells sorted from blood. The CDR3: CASSHLVASDGYTF. CDR3 nucleotides: TGCGCCAGCAGCCACCTAGTGGCTAGTGATGGCTACACCTTC.